Listed below are T cell receptor beta chains from one sample, sequenced in a study of OX40 agonist ivuxolimab in advanced cancers. TCRdb keeps only in-frame clones here, not all; method: immunoSEQ multiplex PCR. The sample has fewer than 65,000 clones, roughly 90% seen once. Sequencing was performed on CD4+ or CD8+ T cells sorted from blood, taken in a trial of the OX40 agonist ivuxolimab. These receptor sequences come from an adult with an advanced solid tumor such as melanoma, head and neck, liver or kidney cancer. Each CDR3 is given without its conserved first and last residue.

j_gene	v_gene	CDR3aa
TRBJ2-5	TRBV5-6	ASRLAGVEETQY
TRBJ2-1	TRBV2	ASSEEFLAGGPGNEQF
TRBJ1-2	TRBV6-5	ASSYGGLEGYT
TRBJ1-1	TRBV30	AWSGRLGEAF
TRBJ1-4	TRBV6-5	ASRTETGTNEKLF
TRBJ2-7	TRBV7-9	ASSSPGGTYEQY
TRBJ1-1	TRBV5-4	ASSYPGQGTEAF
TRBJ2-7	TRBV11-2	ASSLSSGTYEQY
TRBJ2-1	TRBV10-2	ASSEYGGLNEQF
TRBJ2-3	TRBV27	ASSMGDTQY
TRBJ2-3	TRBV6-1	ASRAGAHTDTQY
TRBJ2-7	TRBV5-5	ASSSPGQGSLAAYEQY
TRBJ1-5	TRBV19	ASSSARHMGGNQPQH
TRBJ2-1	TRBV27	ASSLSFYNEQF
TRBJ2-1	TRBV6-1	ASSGTWNEQF
TRBJ2-3	TRBV28	ASSLGQVSTDTQY
TRBJ1-1	TRBV6-5	ASSRGHLTEAF
TRBJ2-7	TRBV6-5	ASSYSGQGYEQY
TRBJ2-1	TRBV6-5	ASSYGGSSYNEQF
TRBJ1-2	TRBV28	ASTTSKGPHGYT
TRBJ2-3	TRBV27	ASSPGQFSTDTQY
TRBJ1-2	TRBV7-8	ASSLERGLDGYT
TRBJ2-5	TRBV11-3	ASSLGMSSGTQY
TRBJ1-5	TRBV4-1	ASSQEIGAGNQPQH
TRBJ2-7	TRBV7-9	ASSPGNEQY
TRBJ2-7	TRBV9	ASSVLEIPQEQY
TRBJ2-6	TRBV10-2	ASSVGSSGANVLT
TRBJ2-4	TRBV11-2	ASSLVPGQKNIQY
TRBJ2-1	TRBV4-2	ASSQVAGGNYNEQF
TRBJ2-5	TRBV9	ASSVGSLSGGIQETQY
TRBJ2-7	TRBV4-1	ASSQVEVSYEQY
TRBJ1-3	TRBV2	ASSGQGFSGNTIY
TRBJ1-1	TRBV18	ASSPTVNTEAF
TRBJ2-7	TRBV19	ASSPTTGAYEQY
TRBJ1-1	TRBV6-5	ASSYSPRAEAF
TRBJ1-2	TRBV19	ASSISTNYGYT
TRBJ1-1	TRBV5-4	ASSDVVNTEAF
TRBJ2-1	TRBV7-9	ASSADSSSYNEQF
TRBJ1-4	TRBV5-5	ASRAGPTTNEKLF
TRBJ1-2	TRBV6-6	ASSYSISYGYT
TRBJ2-2	TRBV13	ASSPQDGELF
TRBJ2-3	TRBV10-3	AISVPSGSTDTQY
TRBJ1-2	TRBV4-2	ASSQGLTGANYGYT
TRBJ1-4	TRBV19	ASHPGDRANEKLF
TRBJ1-1	TRBV2	ASSSNREVVGNTEAF
TRBJ2-3	TRBV19	ASSASGVTDTQY
TRBJ1-3	TRBV28	ASSLGHGGNTIY
TRBJ2-6	TRBV6-1	ASSEFLQNYSGANVLT